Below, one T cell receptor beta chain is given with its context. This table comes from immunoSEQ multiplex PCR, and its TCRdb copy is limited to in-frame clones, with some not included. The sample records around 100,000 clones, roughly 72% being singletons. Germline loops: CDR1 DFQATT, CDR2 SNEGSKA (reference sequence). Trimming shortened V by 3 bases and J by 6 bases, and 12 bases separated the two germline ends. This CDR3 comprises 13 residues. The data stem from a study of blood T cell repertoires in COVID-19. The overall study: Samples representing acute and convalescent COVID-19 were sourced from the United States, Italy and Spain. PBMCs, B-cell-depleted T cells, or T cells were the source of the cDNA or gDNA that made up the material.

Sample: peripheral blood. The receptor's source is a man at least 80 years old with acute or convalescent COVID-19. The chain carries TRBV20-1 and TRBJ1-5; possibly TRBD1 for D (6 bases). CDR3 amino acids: CSASQGTAQPQHF. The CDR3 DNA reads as TGCAGTGCTAGTCAGGGGACGGCTCAGCCCCAGCATTTT.